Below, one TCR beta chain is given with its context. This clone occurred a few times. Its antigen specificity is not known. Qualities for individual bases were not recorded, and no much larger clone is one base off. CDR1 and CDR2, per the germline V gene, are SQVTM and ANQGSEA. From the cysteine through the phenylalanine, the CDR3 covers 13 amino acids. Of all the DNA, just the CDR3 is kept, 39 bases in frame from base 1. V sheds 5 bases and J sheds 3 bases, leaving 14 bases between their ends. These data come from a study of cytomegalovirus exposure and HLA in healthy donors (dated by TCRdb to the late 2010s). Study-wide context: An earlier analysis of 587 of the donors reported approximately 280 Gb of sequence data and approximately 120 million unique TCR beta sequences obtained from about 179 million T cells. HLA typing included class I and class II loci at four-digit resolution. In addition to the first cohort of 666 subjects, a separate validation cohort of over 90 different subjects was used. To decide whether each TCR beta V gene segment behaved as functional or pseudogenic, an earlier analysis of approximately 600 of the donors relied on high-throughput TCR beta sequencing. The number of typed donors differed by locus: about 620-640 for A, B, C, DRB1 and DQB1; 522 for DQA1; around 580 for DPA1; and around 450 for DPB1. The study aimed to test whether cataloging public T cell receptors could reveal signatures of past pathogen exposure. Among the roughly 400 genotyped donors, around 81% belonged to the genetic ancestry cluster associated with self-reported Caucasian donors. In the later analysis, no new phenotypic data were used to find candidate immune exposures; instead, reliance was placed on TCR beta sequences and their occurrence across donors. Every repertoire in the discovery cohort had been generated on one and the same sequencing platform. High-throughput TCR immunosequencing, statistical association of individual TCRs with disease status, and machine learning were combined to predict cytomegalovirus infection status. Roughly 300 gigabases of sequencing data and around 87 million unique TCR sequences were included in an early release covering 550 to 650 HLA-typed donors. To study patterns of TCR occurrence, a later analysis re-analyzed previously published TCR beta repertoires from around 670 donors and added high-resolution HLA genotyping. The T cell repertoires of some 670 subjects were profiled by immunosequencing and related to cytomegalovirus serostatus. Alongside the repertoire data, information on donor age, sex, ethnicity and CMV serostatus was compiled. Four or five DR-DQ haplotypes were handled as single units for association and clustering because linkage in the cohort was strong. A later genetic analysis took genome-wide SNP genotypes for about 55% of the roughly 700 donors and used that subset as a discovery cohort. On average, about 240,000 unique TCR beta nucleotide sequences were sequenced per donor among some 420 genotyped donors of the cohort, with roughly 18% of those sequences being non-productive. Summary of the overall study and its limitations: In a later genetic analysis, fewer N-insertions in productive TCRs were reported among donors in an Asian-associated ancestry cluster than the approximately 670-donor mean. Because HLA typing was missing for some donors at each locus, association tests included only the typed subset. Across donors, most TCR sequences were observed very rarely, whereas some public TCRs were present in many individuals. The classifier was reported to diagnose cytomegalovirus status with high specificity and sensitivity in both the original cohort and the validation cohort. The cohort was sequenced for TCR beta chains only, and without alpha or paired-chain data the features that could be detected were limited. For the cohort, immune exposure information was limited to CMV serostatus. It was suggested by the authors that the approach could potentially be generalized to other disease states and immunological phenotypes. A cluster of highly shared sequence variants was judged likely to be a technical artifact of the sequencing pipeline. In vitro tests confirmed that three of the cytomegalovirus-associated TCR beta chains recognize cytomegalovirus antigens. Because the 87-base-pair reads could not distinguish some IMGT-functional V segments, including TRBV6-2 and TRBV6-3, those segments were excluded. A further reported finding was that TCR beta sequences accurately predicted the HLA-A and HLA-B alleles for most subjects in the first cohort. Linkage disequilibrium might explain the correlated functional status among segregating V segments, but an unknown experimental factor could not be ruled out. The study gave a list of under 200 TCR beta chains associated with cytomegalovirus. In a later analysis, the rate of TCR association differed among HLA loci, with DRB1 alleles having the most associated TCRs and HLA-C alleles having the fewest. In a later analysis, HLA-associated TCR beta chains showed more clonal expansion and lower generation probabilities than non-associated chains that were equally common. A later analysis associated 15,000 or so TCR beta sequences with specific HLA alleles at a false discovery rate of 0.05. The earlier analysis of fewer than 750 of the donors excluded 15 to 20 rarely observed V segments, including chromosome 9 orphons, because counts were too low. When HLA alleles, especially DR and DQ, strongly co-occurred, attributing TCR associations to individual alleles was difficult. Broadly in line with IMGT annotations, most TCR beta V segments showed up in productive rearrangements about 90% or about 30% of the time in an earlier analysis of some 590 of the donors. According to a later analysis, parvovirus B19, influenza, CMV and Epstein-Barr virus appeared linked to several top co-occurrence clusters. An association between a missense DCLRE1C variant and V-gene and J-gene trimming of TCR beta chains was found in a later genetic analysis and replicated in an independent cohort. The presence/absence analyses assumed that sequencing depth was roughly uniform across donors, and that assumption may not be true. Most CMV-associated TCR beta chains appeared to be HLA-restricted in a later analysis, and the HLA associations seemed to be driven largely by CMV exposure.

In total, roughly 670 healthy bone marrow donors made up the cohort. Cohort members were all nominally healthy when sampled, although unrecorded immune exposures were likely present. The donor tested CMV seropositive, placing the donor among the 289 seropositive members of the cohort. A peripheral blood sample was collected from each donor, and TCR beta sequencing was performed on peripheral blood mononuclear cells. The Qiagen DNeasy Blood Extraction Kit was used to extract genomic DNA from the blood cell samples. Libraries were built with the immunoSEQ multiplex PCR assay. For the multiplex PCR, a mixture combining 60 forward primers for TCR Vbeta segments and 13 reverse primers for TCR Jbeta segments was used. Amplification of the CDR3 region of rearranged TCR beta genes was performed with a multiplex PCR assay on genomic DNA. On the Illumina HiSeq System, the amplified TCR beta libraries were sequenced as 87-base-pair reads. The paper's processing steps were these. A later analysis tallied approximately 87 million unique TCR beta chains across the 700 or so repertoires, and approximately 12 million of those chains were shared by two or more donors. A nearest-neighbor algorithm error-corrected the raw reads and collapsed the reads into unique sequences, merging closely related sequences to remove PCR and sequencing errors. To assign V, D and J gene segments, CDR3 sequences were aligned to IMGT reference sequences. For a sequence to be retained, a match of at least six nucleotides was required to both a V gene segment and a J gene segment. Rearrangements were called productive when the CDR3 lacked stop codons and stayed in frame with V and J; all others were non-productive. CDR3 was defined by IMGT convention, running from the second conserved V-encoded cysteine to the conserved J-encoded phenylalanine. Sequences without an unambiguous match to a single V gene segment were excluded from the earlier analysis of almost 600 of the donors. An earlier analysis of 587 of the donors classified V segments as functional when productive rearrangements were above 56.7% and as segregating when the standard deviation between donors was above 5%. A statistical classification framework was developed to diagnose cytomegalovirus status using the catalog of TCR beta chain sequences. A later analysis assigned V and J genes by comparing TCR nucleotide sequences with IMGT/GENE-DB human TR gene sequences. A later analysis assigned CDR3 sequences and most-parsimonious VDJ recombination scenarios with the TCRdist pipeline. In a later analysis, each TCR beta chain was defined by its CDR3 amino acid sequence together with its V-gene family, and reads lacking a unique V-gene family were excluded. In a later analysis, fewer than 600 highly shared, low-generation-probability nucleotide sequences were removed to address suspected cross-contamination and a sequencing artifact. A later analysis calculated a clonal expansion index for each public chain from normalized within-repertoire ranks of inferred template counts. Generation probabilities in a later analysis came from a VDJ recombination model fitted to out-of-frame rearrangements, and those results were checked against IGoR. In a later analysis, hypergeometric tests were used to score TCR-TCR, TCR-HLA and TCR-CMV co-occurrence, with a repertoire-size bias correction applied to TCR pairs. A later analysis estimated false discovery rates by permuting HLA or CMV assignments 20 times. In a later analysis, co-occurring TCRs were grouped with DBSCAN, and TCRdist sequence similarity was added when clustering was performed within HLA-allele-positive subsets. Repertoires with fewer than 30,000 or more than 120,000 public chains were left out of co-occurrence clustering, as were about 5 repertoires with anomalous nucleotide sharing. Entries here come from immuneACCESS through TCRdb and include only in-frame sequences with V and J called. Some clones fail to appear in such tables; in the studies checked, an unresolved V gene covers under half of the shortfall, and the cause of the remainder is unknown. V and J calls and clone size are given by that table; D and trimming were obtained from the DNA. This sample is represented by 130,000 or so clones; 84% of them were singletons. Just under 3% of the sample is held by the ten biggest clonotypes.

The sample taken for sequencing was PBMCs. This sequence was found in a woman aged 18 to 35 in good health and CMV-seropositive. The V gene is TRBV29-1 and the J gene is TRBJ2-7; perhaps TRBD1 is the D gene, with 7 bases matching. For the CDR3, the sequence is CSVRGGTDYEQYF. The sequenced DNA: TGCAGCGTTCGAGGGGGGACAGACTACGAGCAGTACTTC.